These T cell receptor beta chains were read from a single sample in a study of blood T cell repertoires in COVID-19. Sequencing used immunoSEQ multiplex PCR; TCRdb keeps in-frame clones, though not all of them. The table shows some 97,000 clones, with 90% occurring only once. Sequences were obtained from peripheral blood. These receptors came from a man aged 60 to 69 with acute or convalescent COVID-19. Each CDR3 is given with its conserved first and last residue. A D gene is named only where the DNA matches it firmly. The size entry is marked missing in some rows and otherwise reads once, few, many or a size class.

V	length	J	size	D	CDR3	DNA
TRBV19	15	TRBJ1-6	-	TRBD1	CASSMGTGGNSPLHF	TGTGCCAGTAGTATGGGGACAGGAGGTAATTCACCCCTCCACTTT
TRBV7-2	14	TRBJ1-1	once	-	CASRDPRGGTEAFF	TGTGCCAGCAGGGATCCAAGGGGCGGAACTGAAGCTTTCTTT
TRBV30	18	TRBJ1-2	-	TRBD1	CAWNKGWGTVKSNYGYTF	TGTGCCTGGAACAAGGGTTGGGGGACAGTTAAATCTAACTATGGCTACACCTTC
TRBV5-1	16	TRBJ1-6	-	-	CASSLAEAGSNSPLHF	TGCGCCAGCAGCTTGGCCGAGGCAGGGTCGAATTCACCCCTCCACTTT
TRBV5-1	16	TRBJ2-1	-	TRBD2	CASSLGSGGSYNEQFF	TGCGCCAGCAGCTTGGGAAGCGGGGGGTCCTACAATGAGCAGTTCTTC
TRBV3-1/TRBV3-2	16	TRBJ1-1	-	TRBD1	CASSQDSRGPRTEAFF	TGTGCCAGCAGCCAAGATAGCAGGGGGCCTCGCACTGAAGCTTTCTTT
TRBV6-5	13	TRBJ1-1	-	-	CASNRQPNTEAFF	TGTGCCAGCAACAGACAGCCGAACACTGAAGCTTTCTTT
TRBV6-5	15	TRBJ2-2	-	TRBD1	CASSRQGAGTGELFF	TGTGCCAGCAGCCGACAGGGGGCTGGCACCGGGGAGCTGTTTTTT
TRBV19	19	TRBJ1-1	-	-	CASSIDRRASPGGNTEAFF	TGTGCCAGTAGTATAGATCGGAGGGCCAGTCCCGGCGGGAACACTGAAGCTTTCTTT
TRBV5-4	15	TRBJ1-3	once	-	CASSFKAATGNTIYF	TGTGCCAGCAGCTTTAAAGCGGCAACTGGAAACACCATATATTTT
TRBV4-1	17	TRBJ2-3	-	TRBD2	CASSQEMNGGAQNTQYF	TGCGCCAGCAGCCAAGAGATGAACGGGGGGGCACAGAATACGCAGTATTTT
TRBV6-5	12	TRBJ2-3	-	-	CATRQSTDTQYF	TGTGCCACCAGACAGAGCACAGATACGCAGTATTTT
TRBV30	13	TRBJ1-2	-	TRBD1	CAWSVDRAYGYTF	TGTGCCTGGAGTGTGGACAGGGCCTATGGCTACACCTTC
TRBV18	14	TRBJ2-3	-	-	CASSPGTFADTQYF	TGTGCCAGCTCACCCGGGACTTTCGCAGATACGCAGTATTTT
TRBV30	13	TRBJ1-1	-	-	CAWSLSGSGEAFF	TGTGCCTGGAGTCTATCAGGGTCGGGTGAAGCTTTCTTT
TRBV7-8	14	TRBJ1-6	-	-	CASSFSGGNSPLHF	TGTGCCAGCAGCTTCTCTGGGGGGAATTCACCCCTCCACTTT
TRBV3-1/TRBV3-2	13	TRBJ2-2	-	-	CASSPRPTEELFF	TGTGCCAGCAGCCCGCGTCCGACAGAGGAGCTGTTTTTT
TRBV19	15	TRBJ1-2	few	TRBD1	CASSEQGAQPYGYTF	TGTGCCAGTAGTGAACAGGGGGCGCAGCCCTATGGCTACACCTTC
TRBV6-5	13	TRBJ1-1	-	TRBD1	CASCDRGDTEAFF	TGTGCCAGCTGCGACAGGGGTGACACTGAAGCTTTCTTT
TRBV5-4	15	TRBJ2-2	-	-	CASSLGGSIGGELFF	TGTGCCAGCAGCTTGGGTGGTAGCATAGGCGGGGAGCTGTTTTTT
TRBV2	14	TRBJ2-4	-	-	CASEPSLAKNIQYF	TGTGCCAGCGAGCCGAGTTTAGCCAAAAACATTCAGTACTTC
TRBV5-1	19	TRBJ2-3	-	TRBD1	CASSLVPGQGSTSTDTQYF	TGCGCCAGCAGCTTGGTCCCGGGACAGGGATCCACTAGCACAGATACGCAGTATTTT
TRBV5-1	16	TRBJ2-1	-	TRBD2	CASSLLGLAGNNEQFF	TGCGCCAGCAGCTTGCTCGGACTAGCGGGGAACAATGAGCAGTTCTTC
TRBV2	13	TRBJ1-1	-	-	CASFLGEVTEAFF	TGTGCCAGCTTTCTAGGGGAGGTCACTGAAGCTTTCTTT
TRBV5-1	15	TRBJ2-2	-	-	CASSLQGRDTGELFF	TGCGCCAGCAGCTTGCAGGGGCGGGACACCGGGGAGCTGTTTTTT
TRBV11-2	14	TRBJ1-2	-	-	CASSPGVTNYGYTF	TGTGCCAGCAGTCCAGGGGTTACTAACTATGGCTACACCTTC
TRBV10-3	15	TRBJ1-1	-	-	CAISESIGVDTEAFF	TGTGCCATCAGTGAGTCGATCGGTGTGGACACTGAAGCTTTCTTT
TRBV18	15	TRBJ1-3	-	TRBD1	CASSTDRGPGNTIYF	TGTGCCAGCTCGACAGACAGGGGGCCGGGAAACACCATATATTTT
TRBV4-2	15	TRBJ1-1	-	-	CASSQEGLLGHEAFF	TGTGCCAGCAGCCAAGAGGGACTTTTAGGGCATGAAGCTTTCTTT
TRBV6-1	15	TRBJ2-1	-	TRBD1	CASSARTLQGDEQFF	TGTGCCAGCAGCGCCCGAACTCTACAGGGGGATGAGCAGTTCTTC
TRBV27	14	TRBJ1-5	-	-	CASSFRPGAATQHF	TGTGCCAGCAGTTTCCGGCCAGGGGCAGCGACCCAGCATTTT
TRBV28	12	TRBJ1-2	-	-	CASSFPLYGYTF	TGTGCCAGCAGTTTTCCCCTCTATGGCTACACCTTC
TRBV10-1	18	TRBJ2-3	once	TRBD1	CASSDWEPGQGVGDTQYF	TGCGCCAGCAGTGACTGGGAGCCGGGACAGGGGGTAGGAGATACGCAGTATTTT
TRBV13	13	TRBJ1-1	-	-	CASAVGWAGGAFF	TGTGCCAGCGCCGTGGGGTGGGCCGGCGGGGCTTTCTTT
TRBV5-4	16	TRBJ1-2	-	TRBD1	CASSLRADQGVYGYTF	TGTGCCAGCAGCTTGAGAGCGGACCAGGGGGTTTATGGCTACACCTTC
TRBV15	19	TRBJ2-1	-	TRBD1	CATSRDSFRDRELGNEQFF	TGTGCCACCAGCAGAGATTCTTTCCGGGACAGAGAATTGGGGAATGAGCAGTTCTTC
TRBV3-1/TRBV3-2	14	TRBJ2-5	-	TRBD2	CASSLGTSVETQYF	TGTGCCAGCAGCCTCGGGACTAGCGTTGAGACCCAGTACTTC
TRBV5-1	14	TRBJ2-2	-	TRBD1	CASSVDRSTGELFF	TGCGCCAGCAGCGTGGACAGGAGCACCGGGGAGCTGTTTTTT
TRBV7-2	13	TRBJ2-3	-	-	CASSRGRADTQYF	TGTGCCAGCAGCCGGGGGAGAGCAGATACGCAGTATTTT
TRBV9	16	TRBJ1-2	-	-	CASTSRPGASSYGYTF	TGTGCCAGTACCTCCCGGCCAGGGGCTTCCAGCTATGGCTACACCTTC
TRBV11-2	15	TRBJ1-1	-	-	CASSSAGRPNTEAFF	TGTGCCAGCAGCTCCGCTGGGAGACCGAACACTGAAGCTTTCTTT
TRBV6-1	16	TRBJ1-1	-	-	CASSDWRRIMNTEAFF	TGTGCCAGCAGTGATTGGAGACGAATTATGAACACTGAAGCTTTCTTT
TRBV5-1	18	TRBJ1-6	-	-	CASRQLRDNNSYNSPLHF	TGCGCCAGCAGGCAACTCCGGGACAATAACTCCTATAATTCACCCCTCCACTTT
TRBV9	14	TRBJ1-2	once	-	CASSDGGLYYGYTF	TGTGCCAGCAGCGACGGGGGATTATACTATGGCTACACCTTC
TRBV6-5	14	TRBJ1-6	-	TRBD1	CASNRQGANSPLHF	TGTGCCAGCAATCGACAGGGGGCCAATTCACCCCTCCACTTT
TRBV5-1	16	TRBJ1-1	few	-	CASSLGPERPNTEAFF	TGCGCCAGCAGCTTGGGGCCCGAACGCCCGAACACTGAAGCTTTCTTT
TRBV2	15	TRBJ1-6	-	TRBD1	CASSDEGQGLSPLHF	TGTGCCAGCAGTGATGAGGGACAGGGGCTATCACCCCTCCACTTT
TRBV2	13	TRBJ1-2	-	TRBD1	CASSEQGAYGYTF	TGTGCCAGCAGTGAACAGGGGGCTTATGGCTACACCTTC
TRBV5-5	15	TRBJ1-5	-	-	CASSLTGGGNQPQHF	TGTGCCAGCAGCTTGACCGGGGGGGGCAATCAGCCCCAGCATTTT